Each of the 26 T cell receptor beta chains below was sequenced from the same sample in a study of blood T cells in healthy people across ages. A sample-barcoded 5' primer and a J-beta primer mix were used in a second PCR of roughly 7 to 12 cycles. TCRdb ran MiXCR on the 5' RACE reads and lists one entry per CDR3 protein. The table shows 1.5 million to 2 million distinct CDR3 sequences, with around 50% occurring only once. Sequencing used blood. Receptors originate from a woman in her 40s in good health.

This clonotype came up a few times. The chain uses TRBV12-3 or TRBV12-4 and TRBJ2-3, with 7 positions matching TRBD1. This CDR3 spans 16 amino acids. J gave up 0 bases and V 7 bases, and 10 bases lay outside the gene matches. This CDR3 is CASISQTGRSTDTQYF. CDR3 bases: TGTGCCAGCATTTCCCAGACAGGGCGTAGCACAGATACGCAGTATTTT.

This clonotype was seen a handful of times. The chain has TRBV6-6 and TRBJ1-4, with D unclear. Trimming pared 5 bases from V and 3 bases from J, leaving 13 bases between. Germline assignment: CDR1 MNHNY and CDR2 SVGAGI (reference sequence). The CDR3 is 15 amino acids. CDR3 region: CASSPSGEANEKLFF. The CDR3 bases are TGTGCCAGCAGTCCCTCAGGCGAGGCTAATGAAAAACTGTTTTTT.

The table lists this clonotype with many counts. The V call is TRBV7-2, the J call TRBJ2-5, with no clear D. The CDR3 has 14 residues. V dropped 2 bases and J dropped 5 bases, with 12 bases sitting between them. Per germline, CDR1 SGHTA and CDR2 FQGNSA. CDR3 sequence reads: CASSLTVGAETQYF. The DNA of the CDR3 is TGTGCCAGCAGCTTAACGGTGGGCGCGGAGACCCAGTACTTC.

The chain carries TRBV20-1 and TRBJ1-2; tentative D call: TRBD1 (6 bases). The CDR3 spans 12 residues. V was clipped by 5 bases and J by 4 bases, with 11 bases between them. The V gene's germline CDR1 is DFQATT and CDR2 SNEGSKA (reference sequence). The CDR3 coding sequence is TGCAGTGCTGCAAAACAGGGCTATGGCTACACCTTC. Its translation is CSAAKQGYGYTF.

The rearrangement uses TRBV4-3 and TRBJ1-2; 7 nucleotides align to TRBD1. The germline V gene encodes CDR1 LGHNA and CDR2 YSLEER. J lost 4 bases, V lost 0 bases, and 11 bases had no gene match. The CDR3 runs 17 residues. The CDR3 nucleotides read TGCGCCAGCAGCCAAGAAGTCTTCGGGACAGCCTTCTATGGCTACACCTTC. It translates to CASSQEVFGTAFYGYTF.

The V and J genes are TRBV7-8 and TRBJ2-1; D might be TRBD1 (5 bases). V was cut by 3 bases and J by 12 bases, with 18 bases left in between. From germline, CDR1 is SGHVS and CDR2 FQNEAQ. The CDR3 spans 14 residues. DNA for the CDR3: TGTGCCAGCAGCTTGAGGAATAGGGGTTTGGGGCAGTTCTTC. It is translated as CASSLRNRGLGQFF.

This chain uses TRBV4-3 with TRBJ2-3; 9 bases are shared with TRBD2. Germline trimming cut 0 bases from V and 4 bases from J; bases unmatched to any gene: 14. The V gene's germline CDR1 is LGHNA and CDR2 YSLEER. The CDR3 covers 19 residues. For the CDR3, the DNA is TGCGCCAGCAGCCAAGATCCAACGGGGCGGGGGGGCGCCCCAGATACGCAGTATTTT. Translated: CASSQDPTGRGGAPDTQYF.

The chain carries TRBV5-1 and TRBJ2-1; maybe TRBD1 (5 bases). This CDR3 region has 14 residues. V lost 1 base, J lost 7 bases, and 12 bases lay in between. CDR1 is SGHRS and CDR2 is YFSETQ in the germline V gene. CDR3 sequence reads: CASSLTQDKNEQFF. The CDR3 DNA follows: TGCGCCAGCAGCTTGACCCAGGACAAGAATGAGCAGTTCTTC.

In this sample, this clonotype turned up many times. V usage is TRBV20-1 and J usage is TRBJ2-1; TRBD2 agrees at 7 bases. In germline, CDR1 is DFQATT, CDR2 SNEGSKA (reference sequence). This CDR3 is built from 16 residues. The junction had 9 bases not matched to a gene; V was cut back by 3 bases and J by 1 base. Here the CDR3 reads CSASSEAGPSYNEQFF. The CDR3 nucleotides are TGCAGTGCTAGTTCCGAAGCGGGGCCATCCTACAATGAGCAGTTCTTC.

In this sample, this clonotype turned up a few times. V is TRBV4-2 and J is TRBJ2-5; weak D call: TRBD1 (5 bases). The CDR3 loop spans 14 amino acids. The germline V gene has CDR1 LGHNA and CDR2 YNFKEQ. With 1 base removed from V and 7 bases from J, the gap between germline ends came to 13 bases. The CDR3 loop reads CASSQGIGAGTQYF. In DNA form, the CDR3 reads TGTGCCAGCAGCCAAGGCATAGGGGCTGGGACCCAGTACTTC.

The table lists this clonotype with a few counts. The chain couples TRBV7-2 to TRBJ1-6, with a weak D call TRBD1 (5 bases). The germline V and J ends were trimmed by 5 bases and 4 bases, with 12 bases remaining between them. Germline V CDR1 and CDR2: SGHTA, FQGNSA. CDR3 length: 15 amino acids. The CDR3 is CASSGRDLYNSPLHF. The CDR3 nucleotides read TGTGCCAGCAGCGGCAGGGACCTTTATAATTCACCCCTCCACTTT.

The CDR3 here is CASSQDDRGSGANVLTF. Written as DNA, the CDR3 is TGCGCCAGCAGCCAAGATGATAGGGGATCTGGGGCCAACGTCCTGACTTTC. The rearrangement uses TRBV4-3 and TRBJ2-6; a possible D gene is TRBD1 (5 bases). The V gene lost 0 bases and the J gene lost 1 base, with 10 bases spanning the gap. Germline V gives CDR1 LGHNA, CDR2 YSLEER. The CDR3 loop spans 17 amino acids.

V gene TRBV18 combines with J gene TRBJ1-2; D is ambiguous. This CDR3 has 12 amino acids. V gave up 2 bases and J gave up 4 bases, with 5 bases separating them. In germline, CDR1 is KGHSH, CDR2 LQKENI. CDR3 sequence (DNA): TGTGCCAGCTCACCAGACGTCTATGGCTACACCTTC. Protein product: CASSPDVYGYTF.

This clonotype was picked up many times. The V call is TRBV11-2, the J call TRBJ2-5, with unresolved D. The germline V gene has CDR1 SGHAT and CDR2 FQNNGV. The CDR3 spans 12 residues. V lost 0 bases and J 5 bases, leaving 4 bases between the germline ends. CDR3 coding DNA: TGTGCCAGCAGCTTAGAGCGGGAGACCCAGTACTTC. Amino acid sequence: CASSLERETQYF.

The rearrangement uses TRBV20-1 and TRBJ2-1, with TRBD2 matching 7 bases. CDR3 length: 15 amino acids. The trim removed 0 bases at V and 7 bases at J, leaving 9 bases unmatched. Germline V gene data show CDR1 as DFQATT and CDR2 as SNEGSKA (reference sequence). CDR3 bases: TGCAGTGCTAGAGATTGGGCTAGCGGTGGAAATGAGCAGTTCTTC. It yields the protein CSARDWASGGNEQFF.

This chain links TRBV6-2 or TRBV6-3 with TRBJ2-1, with D perhaps being TRBD1 or TRBD2 (5 bases each). Near its end, the DNA agrees better with TRBJ2-7, so the J call may be wrong. This CDR3 contains 15 residues. Looked up from germline, CDR1 is MNHEY and CDR2 is SVGEGT. This chain's CDR3 is CASSYPGSSYNEQYF. CDR3 DNA: TGTGCCAGCAGTTACCCAGGGAGCTCCTACAATGAGCAGTACTTC.

The J gene is TRBJ2-3, the V gene TRBV4-1; D unresolved. The CDR3 is 13 amino acids. In germline, CDR1 is MGHRA, CDR2 YSYEKL. Trimming cost V 5 bases and J 4 bases, with 10 bases left between them. The CDR3 bases are TGCGCCAGCAGCGAAGGACGCCCAGATACGCAGTATTTT. This gives the protein CASSEGRPDTQYF.

In its sample, this clonotype was seen a few times. The V call is TRBV7-2, the J call TRBJ2-7, with a possible D match to TRBD1 (6 bases). There are 13 residues in the CDR3. The germline CDR1 and CDR2 sequences are SGHTA and FQGNSA. Deletions cut 5 bases from V and 2 bases from J, with 10 bases between. CDR3 sequence reads: CASSRQVTYEQYF. The CDR3, as DNA: TGTGCCAGCAGCAGACAGGTAACCTACGAGCAGTACTTC. The whole variable domain, filled in from reference TRBV7-2 and TRBJ2-7, reads GAGVSQSPSNKVTEKGKDVELRCDPISGHTALYWYRQSLGQGLEFLIYFQGNSAPDKSGLPSDRFSAERTGGSVSTLTIQRTQQEDSAVYLCASSRQVTYEQYFGPGTRLTVT.

The chain employs TRBV20-1 and TRBJ2-3; 8 positions agree with TRBD2. The CDR3 spans 16 residues. The junction had 16 bases not matched to a gene; V was cut back by 7 bases and J by 4 bases. In germline, CDR1 is DFQATT, CDR2 SNEGSKA (reference sequence). The CDR3 here is CSVTPLGAGVADTQYF. CDR3 DNA: TGCAGTGTTACTCCCCTCGGAGCGGGGGTTGCAGATACGCAGTATTTT.

This chain links TRBV24-1 with TRBJ2-1; TRBD1 is a possible D gene (6 bases). The CDR3 consists of 16 residues. Trimming shortened V by 4 bases and J by 6 bases, and 18 bases separated the two germline ends. CDR1 KGHDR and CDR2 SFDVKD come from the germline V gene. As DNA, the CDR3 is TGTGCCACCAGTGACTTGACAGGAACTCACGTCAATGAGCAGTTCTTC. It encodes CATSDLTGTHVNEQFF.

The rearrangement links TRBV20-1 to TRBJ2-7, with 8 bases fitting TRBD1. Germline CDR1 reads DFQATT; CDR2 reads SNEGSKA (reference sequence). V lost 0 bases and J lost 5; bases outside the gene matches: 9. This CDR3 spans 15 amino acids. The CDR3 nucleotides are TGCAGTGCTAGAGATCTACAGGGGGGTATCGACGAGCAGTACTTC. It specifies CSARDLQGGIDEQYF.

This clonotype was counted only a few times. The chain is built from TRBV7-2 and TRBJ2-3, with D unresolved. Germline assignment: CDR1 SGHTA and CDR2 FQGNSA. With 1 base removed from V and 7 bases from J, the gap between germline ends came to 9 bases. There are 13 residues in the CDR3. The CDR3 reads CASSLGRYNTQYF. Here the CDR3 DNA reads TGTGCCAGCAGCTTAGGCAGGTACAATACGCAGTATTTT.

The rearrangement links TRBV4-3 to TRBJ2-1; TRBD1 matches at 9 bases. The V gene end was trimmed by 5 bases and the J gene end by 9 bases; junction bases not matched to a gene: 11. This CDR3 has 15 amino acids. Germline CDR1 and CDR2: LGHNA and YSLEER. CDR3 residues: CASSSLGTGYSEQFF. CDR3 nucleotides: TGCGCCAGCAGCTCCTTAGGGACAGGGTATAGTGAGCAGTTCTTC.

This clonotype has only a few counts. The J gene is TRBJ2-6, the V gene TRBV7-2; no clear D gene. Deletions cut 4 bases from V and 1 base from J, with 8 bases between. The CDR3 has 15 residues. Germline CDR1 is SGHTA and CDR2 is FQGNSA. CDR3 residues: CASSSDKSGANVLTF. CDR3 DNA sequence: TGTGCCAGCAGCTCCGATAAGTCTGGGGCCAACGTCCTGACTTTC.

The V call is TRBV7-2, the J call TRBJ1-5; TRBD1 agrees at 7 bases. CDR1 is SGHTA, CDR2 FQGNSA, per germline. J lost 3 bases, V lost 5 bases, and 7 bases had no gene match. The CDR3 loop spans 15 amino acids. DNA of the CDR3: TGTGCCAGCAGCGCACAGGGGACTCTCAATCAGCCCCAGCATTTT. Protein sequence: CASSAQGTLNQPQHF.

The chain combines TRBV5-1 with TRBJ2-5, with a weak D call TRBD1 (6 bases). This CDR3 is built from 20 residues. The V end was cut by 4 bases, the J end by 1 base, with 29 bases between. Germline values: CDR1 SGHRS, CDR2 YFSETQ. For the CDR3, the DNA is TGCGCCAGCAGCGGGCCGCCCACATTATCCGGACAGAACTTCCAAGAGACCCAGTACTTC. Protein sequence: CASSGPPTLSGQNFQETQYF.